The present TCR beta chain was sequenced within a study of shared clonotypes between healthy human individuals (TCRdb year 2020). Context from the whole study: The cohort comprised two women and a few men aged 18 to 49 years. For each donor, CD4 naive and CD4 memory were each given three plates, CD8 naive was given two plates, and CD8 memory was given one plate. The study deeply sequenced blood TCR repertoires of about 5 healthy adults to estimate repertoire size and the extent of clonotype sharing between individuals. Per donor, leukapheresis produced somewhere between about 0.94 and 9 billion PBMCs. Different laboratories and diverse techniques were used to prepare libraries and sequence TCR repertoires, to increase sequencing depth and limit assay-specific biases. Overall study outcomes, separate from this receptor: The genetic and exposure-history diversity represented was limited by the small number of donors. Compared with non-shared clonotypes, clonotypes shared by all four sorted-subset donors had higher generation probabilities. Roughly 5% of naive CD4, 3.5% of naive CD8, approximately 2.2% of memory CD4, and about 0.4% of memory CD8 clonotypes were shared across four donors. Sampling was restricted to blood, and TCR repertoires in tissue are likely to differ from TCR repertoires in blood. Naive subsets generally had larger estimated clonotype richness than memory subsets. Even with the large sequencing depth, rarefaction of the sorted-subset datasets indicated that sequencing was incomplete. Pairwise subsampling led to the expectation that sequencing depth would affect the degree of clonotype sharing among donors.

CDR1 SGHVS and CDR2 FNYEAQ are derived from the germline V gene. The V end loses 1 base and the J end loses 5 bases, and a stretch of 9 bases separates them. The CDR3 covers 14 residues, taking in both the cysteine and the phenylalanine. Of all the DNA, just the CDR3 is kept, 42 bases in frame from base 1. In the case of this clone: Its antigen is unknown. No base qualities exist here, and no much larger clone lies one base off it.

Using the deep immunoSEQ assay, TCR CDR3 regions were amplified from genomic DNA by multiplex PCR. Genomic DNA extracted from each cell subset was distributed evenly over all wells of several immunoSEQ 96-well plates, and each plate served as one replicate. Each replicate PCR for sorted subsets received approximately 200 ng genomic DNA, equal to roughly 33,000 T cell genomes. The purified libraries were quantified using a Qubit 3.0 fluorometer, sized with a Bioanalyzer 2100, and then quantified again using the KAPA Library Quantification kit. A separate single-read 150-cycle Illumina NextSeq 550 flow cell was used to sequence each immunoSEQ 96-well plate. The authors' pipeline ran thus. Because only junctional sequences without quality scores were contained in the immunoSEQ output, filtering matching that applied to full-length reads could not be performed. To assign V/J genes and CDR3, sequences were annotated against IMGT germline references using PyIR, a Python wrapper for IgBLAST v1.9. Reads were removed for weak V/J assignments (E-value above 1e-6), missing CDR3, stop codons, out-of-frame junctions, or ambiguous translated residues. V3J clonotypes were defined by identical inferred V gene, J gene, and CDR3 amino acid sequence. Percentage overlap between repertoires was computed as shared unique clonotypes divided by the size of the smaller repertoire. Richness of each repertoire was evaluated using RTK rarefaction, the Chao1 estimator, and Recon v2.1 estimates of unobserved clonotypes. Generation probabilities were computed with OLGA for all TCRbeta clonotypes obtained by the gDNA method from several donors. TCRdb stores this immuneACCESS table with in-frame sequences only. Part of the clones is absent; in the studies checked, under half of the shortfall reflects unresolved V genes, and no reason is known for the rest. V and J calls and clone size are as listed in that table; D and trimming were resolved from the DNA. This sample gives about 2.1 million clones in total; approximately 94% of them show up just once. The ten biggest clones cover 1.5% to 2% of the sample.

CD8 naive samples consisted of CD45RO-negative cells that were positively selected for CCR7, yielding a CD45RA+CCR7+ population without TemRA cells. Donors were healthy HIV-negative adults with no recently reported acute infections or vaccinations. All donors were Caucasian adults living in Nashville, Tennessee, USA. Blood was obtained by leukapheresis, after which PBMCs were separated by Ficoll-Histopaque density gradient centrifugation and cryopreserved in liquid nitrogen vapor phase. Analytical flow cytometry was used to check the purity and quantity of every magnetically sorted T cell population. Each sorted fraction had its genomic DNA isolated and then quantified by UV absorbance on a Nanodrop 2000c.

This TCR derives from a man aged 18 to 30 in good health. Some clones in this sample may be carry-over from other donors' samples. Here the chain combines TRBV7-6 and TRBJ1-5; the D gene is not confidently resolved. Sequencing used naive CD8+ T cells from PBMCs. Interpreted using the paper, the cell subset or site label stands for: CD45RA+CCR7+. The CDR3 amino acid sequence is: CASSLGGRDQPQHF. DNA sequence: TGTGCCAGCAGCTTAGGAGGTCGGGATCAGCCCCAGCATTTT.